One T cell receptor beta chain is described in this entry. The data stem from a study of blood T cell repertoires in COVID-19. Study summary: Sample material is recorded as cDNA or gDNA derived from T cells, B-cell-depleted T cells, or PBMCs.

The CDR3 runs to 13 residues. CDR1 and CDR2 from the germline V gene are MNHEY and SVGAGI. V was cut by 2 bases and J by 19 bases, with 18 bases left in between. In the original processing: Nucleated cell number was recorded as an estimate derived from reference gene primer amplification. TCRdb's copy holds only in-frame clones and misses some; the assay was immunoSEQ multiplex PCR. The V and J calls and clone size come from that table; D and trimming were worked out from the DNA. The data hold around 240,000 clones, with 70% to 90% observed a single time. This clonotype was sampled from a woman aged 25 to 39 who had recovered from COVID-19. Source material: peripheral blood. The chain couples TRBV6-5 to TRBJ1-6; D unclear. CDR3 protein: CASSYEGGRMLHF. The CDR3 nucleotides read TGTGCCAGCAGTTACGAGGGTGGTCGGATGTTACACTTT.